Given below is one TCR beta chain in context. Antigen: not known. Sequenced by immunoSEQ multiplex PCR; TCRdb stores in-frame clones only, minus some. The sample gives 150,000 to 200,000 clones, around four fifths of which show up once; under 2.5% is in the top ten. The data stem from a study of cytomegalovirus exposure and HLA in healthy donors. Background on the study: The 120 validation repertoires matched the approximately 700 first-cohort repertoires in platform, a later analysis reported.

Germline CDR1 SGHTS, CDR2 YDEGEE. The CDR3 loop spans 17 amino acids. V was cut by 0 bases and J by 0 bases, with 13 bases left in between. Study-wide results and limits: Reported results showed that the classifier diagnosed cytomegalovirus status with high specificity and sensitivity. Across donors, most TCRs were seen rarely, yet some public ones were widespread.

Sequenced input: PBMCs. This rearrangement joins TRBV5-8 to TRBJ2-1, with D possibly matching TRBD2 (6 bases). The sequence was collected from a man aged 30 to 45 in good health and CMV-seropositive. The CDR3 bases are TGTGCCAGCAGCTTGGTTTTCACTAGCAGCTCCTACAATGAGCAGTTCTTC. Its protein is CASSLVFTSSSYNEQFF.